This is a list of T cell receptor beta chains from one sample in a study of T cells after yellow fever vaccination. One entry per CDR3 protein results from TCRdb running MiXCR on the 5' RACE reads. Of 500,000 to 650,000 distinct CDR3 sequences listed, roughly a sixth were seen once; the top ten hold around a sixth. The specimen was PBMCs, collected around 5 days after the first yellow fever vaccination. The receptors were gathered from a man aged 18 to 35 who received the YFV17D yellow fever vaccine. Each CDR3 is given with its conserved first and last residue. D genes are given only for firm matches. Not all rows give a size; the values are once, few, many and, for expanded clones, a class.

v_call	clone_size	j_call	d_call	cdr3_length	cdr3_aa	cdr3_nt
TRBV20-1	few	TRBJ1-2	NA	17	CSARIQDPFRDTDGYTF	TGCAGTGCTAGAATTCAGGACCCCTTTAGGGACACGGATGGCTACACCTTC
TRBV5-1	few	TRBJ2-7	TRBD1	14	CASSITGQGGEQYF	TGCGCCAGCAGCATAACGGGACAGGGCGGGGAGCAGTACTTC
TRBV6-2/TRBV6-3	NA	TRBJ1-1	NA	17	CASSYLRRAGLATEAFF	TGTGCCAGCAGTTACCTGCGGAGAGCTGGGCTGGCCACTGAAGCTTTCTTT
TRBV6-2/TRBV6-3	few	TRBJ1-6	NA	18	CASSYSSPVLRYNSPLHF	TGTGCCAGCAGTTACTCGTCGCCCGTCCTTCGATATAATTCACCCCTCCACTTT
TRBV5-1	few	TRBJ1-5	NA	12	CAGWRVNQPQHF	TGCGCCGGGTGGCGGGTTAATCAGCCCCAGCATTTT
TRBV18	NA	TRBJ2-1	NA	16	CASSPGGSDRNNEQFF	TGTGCCAGCTCACCAGGGGGAAGTGACCGAAACAATGAGCAGTTCTTC
TRBV7-2	NA	TRBJ2-1	TRBD1	15	CASRRDRGAYNEQFF	TGTGCCAGCAGGCGTGACAGGGGAGCCTACAATGAGCAGTTCTTC
TRBV6-5	few	TRBJ2-1	NA	13	CASSYGGFSEQFF	TGTGCCAGCAGTTATGGGGGGTTTTCTGAGCAGTTCTTC
TRBV4-3	few	TRBJ1-5	NA	18	CASSQDPYSPYSNQPQHF	TGCGCCAGCAGCCAAGATCCCTATTCACCGTATAGCAATCAGCCCCAGCATTTT
TRBV4-2	few	TRBJ2-1	NA	16	CASSQDKGGSYNEQFF	TGTGCCAGCAGCCAAGATAAGGGGGGGTCCTACAATGAGCAGTTCTTC
TRBV5-1	many	TRBJ1-6	NA	15	CASSFRETYNSPLHF	TGCGCCAGCAGCTTCAGGGAGACCTATAATTCACCCCTCCACTTT
TRBV7-2	few	TRBJ2-3	NA	13	CASSTPSTDTQYF	TGTGCCAGCAGCACGCCTAGCACAGATACGCAGTATTTT
TRBV12-3/TRBV12-4	NA	TRBJ1-4	NA	14	CASRQGPRYEKLFF	TGTGCCAGCAGGCAAGGGCCGCGATATGAAAAACTGTTTTTT
TRBV20-1	NA	TRBJ2-3	NA	14	CSARLLDSVDTQYF	TGCAGTGCTAGGCTACTAGATTCGGTAGATACGCAGTATTTT
TRBV12-3/TRBV12-4	NA	TRBJ1-1	NA	15	CASSLTPAGNTEAFF	TGTGCCAGCAGTTTAACCCCGGCGGGGAACACTGAAGCTTTCTTT
TRBV20-1	NA	TRBJ1-5	NA	13	CSATGANNQPQHF	TGCAGTGCTACAGGGGCCAACAATCAGCCCCAGCATTTT
TRBV6-5	many	TRBJ1-2	NA	16	CASSYEGQETNYGYTF	TGTGCCAGCAGTTACGAGGGCCAGGAGACTAACTATGGCTACACCTTC
TRBV10-3	few	TRBJ2-1	NA	15	CAISESTRSYNEQFF	TGTGCCATCAGTGAGTCGACTCGATCCTACAATGAGCAGTTCTTC
TRBV6-2/TRBV6-3	few	TRBJ2-1	NA	16	CASSFAGGGGYNEQFF	TGTGCCAGCAGTTTTGCCGGGGGAGGGGGATACAATGAGCAGTTCTTC
TRBV12-3/TRBV12-4	many	TRBJ1-5	NA	12	CASSGGGQPQHF	TGTGCCAGCAGCGGGGGTGGTCAGCCCCAGCATTTT
TRBV12-3/TRBV12-4	NA	TRBJ2-7	NA	15	CASSLGSSRSYEQYF	TGTGCCAGCAGTTTAGGGTCGAGCAGGTCCTACGAGCAGTACTTC
TRBV30	NA	TRBJ1-4	NA	11	CAWGKNEKLFF	TGTGCCTGGGGGAAAAATGAAAAACTGTTTTTT
TRBV25-1	NA	TRBJ2-5	TRBD2	14	CATRLAGDQETQYF	TGTGCCACCAGACTAGCGGGGGACCAAGAGACCCAGTACTTC
TRBV11-1	NA	TRBJ1-6	TRBD1	18	CASSREKTGETYNSPLHF	TGTGCCAGCAGCCGGGAAAAGACAGGGGAAACCTATAATTCACCCCTCCACTTT
TRBV13	NA	TRBJ2-2	TRBD1	14	CASSLKGAPGELFF	TGTGCCAGCAGCTTAAAGGGGGCGCCCGGGGAGCTGTTTTTT
TRBV4-1	NA	TRBJ2-2	NA	15	CASSQGGGNTGELFF	TGCGCCAGCAGCCAGGGGGGTGGGAACACCGGGGAGCTGTTTTTT
TRBV6-2/TRBV6-3	few	TRBJ2-7	NA	15	CASSPTLIDSGEQYF	TGTGCCAGCAGTCCAACCCTTATCGACAGCGGGGAGCAGTACTTC
TRBV7-8	many	TRBJ1-6	NA	17	CASSPPGDRSYNSPLHF	TGTGCCAGCAGCCCACCCGGCGACCGCTCCTATAATTCACCCCTCCACTTT
TRBV6-6	NA	TRBJ2-4	NA	12	CASIIQGNIQYF	TGTGCCAGCATAATACAGGGAAACATTCAGTACTTC
TRBV12-3/TRBV12-4	many	TRBJ2-3	NA	13	CASTFLGTDTQYF	TGTGCCAGCACCTTTCTTGGCACAGATACGCAGTATTTT
TRBV28	NA	TRBJ1-6	NA	14	CASRPGQSRGPLHF	TGTGCCAGCAGGCCCGGACAGTCACGGGGACCCCTCCACTTT
TRBV20-1	few	TRBJ1-2	NA	12	CSASMGLYGYTF	TGCAGTGCTAGCATGGGGCTTTATGGCTACACCTTC
TRBV12-3/TRBV12-4	NA	TRBJ2-2	TRBD2	15	CASRGGTTYTGELFF	TGTGCCAGCAGGGGGGGGACTACCTACACCGGGGAGCTGTTTTTT
TRBV5-1	NA	TRBJ1-1	NA	14	CASSLIDGSTEAFF	TGCGCCAGCAGCTTGATAGATGGGAGCACTGAAGCTTTCTTT
TRBV4-2	many	TRBJ1-2	TRBD1	13	CASSPGTGHGYTF	TGTGCCAGCAGCCCTGGGACAGGACACGGCTACACCTTC
TRBV7-2	NA	TRBJ1-1	NA	13	CASSLAKYTEAFF	TGTGCCAGCAGCTTAGCCAAATACACTGAAGCTTTCTTT
TRBV2	NA	TRBJ1-5	TRBD1	16	CASSGTGGYSNQPQHF	TGTGCCAGCAGTGGGACAGGGGGTTATAGCAATCAGCCCCAGCATTTT
TRBV9	NA	TRBJ2-3	TRBD1	17	CASSGQKAGGFTDTQYF	TGTGCCAGCAGCGGGCAGAAAGCAGGGGGTTTCACAGATACGCAGTATTTT
TRBV5-5	few	TRBJ1-1	NA	13	CASSNDRNTEAFF	TGTGCCAGCAGCAATGACAGAAACACTGAAGCTTTCTTT
TRBV7-8	NA	TRBJ2-2	TRBD2	17	CASNPEVRGVNTGELFF	TGTGCCAGCAACCCTGAGGTCCGGGGGGTGAACACCGGGGAGCTGTTTTTT